This TCR beta chain came from a study of cytomegalovirus exposure and HLA in healthy donors (dated by TCRdb to about 2017). Regarding the study in general: An earlier analysis of 587 of the donors reported about 300 Gb of sequence data and approximately 120 million unique TCR beta sequences obtained from around 170 million T cells. In a later genetic analysis, genome-wide SNP genotypes for about three fifths of the 666 donors were used, and that subset was treated as a discovery cohort. Along with the approximately 650-subject first cohort, a separate validation cohort of 120 different subjects was used. Several DR-DQ haplotypes were treated as single units for association and clustering because of strong linkage in the cohort. Using immunosequencing, the study profiled T cell repertoires from some 670 subjects and related those repertoires to cytomegalovirus serostatus. Among the roughly 400 genotyped donors, around 81% belonged to the genetic ancestry cluster associated with self-reported Caucasian donors. In a later analysis, previously published TCR beta repertoires from about 640 donors were re-analyzed and high-resolution HLA genotyping was added so that TCR occurrence patterns could be studied. High-throughput TCR immunosequencing, statistical association of individual TCRs with disease status, and machine learning were combined to predict cytomegalovirus infection status. In an earlier analysis of a few hundred of the donors, high-throughput TCR beta sequencing was used to judge whether each TCR beta V gene segment behaved as functional or pseudogenic. The later analysis used no new phenotypic data to find candidate immune exposures, relying instead on TCR beta sequences and their occurrence across donors. All discovery cohort repertoires had been generated on a single sequencing platform. Among roughly 400 genotyped donors of the cohort, an average of approximately 220,000 unique TCR beta nucleotide sequences was sequenced per donor, of which about 18% were non-productive. An early release that covered roughly 600 HLA-typed donors contained approximately 290 gigabases of sequencing data and 85 million to 100 million unique TCR sequences. The aim of the study was to test whether cataloging public T cell receptors could identify signatures of past pathogen exposure. HLA typing covered class I and class II loci at four-digit resolution. The number of donors typed differed by locus, with roughly 620-640 for A, B, C, DRB1 and DQB1, 522 for DQA1, 600 to 610 for DPA1, and 472 for DPB1. Donor age, sex, ethnicity and CMV serostatus were compiled together with the repertoire data.

In total, 630 or so healthy bone marrow donors made up the cohort. At the time of sampling, every cohort member was nominally healthy, though immune exposures that went unrecorded were likely present. The donor was CMV seronegative and belonged to the group of roughly 330 seronegative cohort members. Every donor gave a peripheral blood sample, and the peripheral blood mononuclear cells from that sample were used for TCR beta sequencing. The Qiagen DNeasy Blood Extraction Kit was used to extract genomic DNA from the blood cell samples. What the research found in general, with its limitations: Because counts were too low, fewer than 20 rarely observed V segments, including chromosome 9 orphons, were excluded from the earlier analysis of around 590 of the donors. The study listed around 160 TCR beta chains as associated with cytomegalovirus. A later analysis found that most CMV-associated TCR beta chains appeared HLA-restricted, with HLA associations seemingly driven largely by CMV exposure. The cohort was sequenced for TCR beta chains only, and without alpha or paired-chain data the features that could be detected were limited. Assigning TCR associations to individual alleles was difficult when HLA alleles, especially DR and DQ, strongly co-occurred. The only immune exposure information available for the cohort was CMV serostatus. It was suggested by the authors that the approach could potentially be generalized to other disease states and immunological phenotypes. In a later analysis, several top co-occurrence clusters were reported to appear linked to parvovirus B19, influenza, CMV and Epstein-Barr virus. Correlated functional status among segregating V segments might be attributable to linkage disequilibrium, but an unknown experimental factor could not be ruled out. Because the 87-base-pair reads could not distinguish some IMGT-functional V segments, including TRBV6-2 and TRBV6-3, those segments were excluded. In vitro tests confirmed that three of the cytomegalovirus-associated TCR beta chains recognize cytomegalovirus antigens. In a later analysis, TCR association rates were found to vary across HLA loci, with the most associated TCRs seen for DRB1 alleles and the fewest for HLA-C alleles. Compared with equally common non-associated chains, HLA-associated TCR beta chains in a later analysis were more clonally expanded and had lower generation probabilities. Specific HLA alleles were associated with 16,951 TCR beta sequences at a false discovery rate of 0.05 in a later analysis. Most TCR sequences were observed very rarely across donors, whereas some public TCRs were present in many individuals. Because HLA typing was unavailable for some donors at each locus, only the typed subset was used in association tests. V-gene and J-gene trimming of TCR beta chains was associated with a missense DCLRE1C variant in a later genetic analysis, and the association was replicated in an independent cohort. In both the original and validation cohorts, the classifier was reported to diagnose cytomegalovirus status with high specificity and sensitivity. A further reported finding was that TCR beta sequences accurately predicted the HLA-A and HLA-B alleles for most subjects in the first cohort. Presence/absence analyses assumed roughly uniform sequencing depth across donors, an assumption that may not hold. According to a later genetic analysis, donors in an Asian-associated ancestry cluster had fewer N-insertions in productive TCRs than the roughly 660-donor mean. In an earlier analysis of approximately 590 of the donors, most TCR beta V segments appeared in productive rearrangements about 90% or about 30% of the time, broadly matching IMGT annotations. A group of highly shared sequence variants was considered likely to be a technical artifact of the sequencing pipeline.

Remarks on this clone: The target of this receptor is not known. No much larger clone is present one base from it, and per-base qualities are unavailable.

The library came from the immunoSEQ multiplex PCR assay. For the multiplex PCR, a mixture combining 60 forward primers for TCR Vbeta segments and 13 reverse primers for TCR Jbeta segments was used. Amplification of the CDR3 region of rearranged TCR beta genes was performed with a multiplex PCR assay on genomic DNA. On the Illumina HiSeq System, the amplified TCR beta libraries were sequenced as 87-base-pair reads. Turning to the authors' computational methods: A later analysis tallied around 87 million unique TCR beta chains across the 666 repertoires, and around 10 million of those chains were shared by two or more donors. To remove PCR and sequencing errors, raw reads were error-corrected and collapsed into unique sequences using a nearest-neighbor algorithm that merged closely related sequences. To assign V, D and J gene segments, CDR3 sequences were aligned to IMGT reference sequences. Each retained sequence needed at least a six-nucleotide match to both a V gene segment and a J gene segment. Rearrangements were called productive when the CDR3 lacked stop codons and stayed in frame with V and J; all others were non-productive. Following IMGT convention, CDR3 was defined as the stretch from the second conserved V-encoded cysteine up to the conserved J-encoded phenylalanine. In an earlier analysis of more than 550 of the donors, sequences lacking an unambiguous match to a single V gene segment were excluded. In an earlier analysis of some 590 of the donors, V segments were called functional above 56.7% productive rearrangements and were called segregating when the between-donor standard deviation exceeded 5%. A statistical classification framework was developed to diagnose cytomegalovirus status using the catalog of TCR beta chain sequences. In a later analysis, V and J genes were assigned by comparing TCR nucleotide sequences against IMGT/GENE-DB human TR gene sequences. The TCRdist pipeline was used in a later analysis to assign CDR3 sequences and most-parsimonious VDJ recombination scenarios. In a later analysis, each TCR beta chain was defined by its CDR3 amino acid sequence together with its V-gene family, and reads lacking a unique V-gene family were excluded. A later analysis removed several hundred highly shared, low-generation-probability nucleotide sequences to deal with suspected cross-contamination and a sequencing artifact. A later analysis calculated a clonal expansion index for each public chain from normalized within-repertoire ranks of inferred template counts. In a later analysis, generation probabilities were computed using a VDJ recombination model fitted to out-of-frame rearrangements, and the results were checked against IGoR. In a later analysis, hypergeometric tests were used to score TCR-TCR, TCR-HLA and TCR-CMV co-occurrence, with a repertoire-size bias correction applied to TCR pairs. A later analysis estimated false discovery rates by permuting HLA or CMV assignments 20 times. A later analysis grouped co-occurring TCRs with DBSCAN, adding TCRdist sequence similarity when clustering within HLA-allele-positive subsets. Repertoires with fewer than 30,000 or more than 120,000 public chains were left out of co-occurrence clustering, as were a few repertoires with anomalous nucleotide sharing. This is the immuneACCESS table as TCRdb keeps it, with only in-frame sequences that have V and J called. A part of the clones is gone; compared with another copy, unresolved V genes explain less than half, and the rest is unexplained. The V and J calls and clone size were taken over from that table, and D and trimming were inferred from the DNA. The table for this sample lists about 130,000 clones; roughly 72% of them were counted only once. Of the sample, about 1.7% is held by the ten largest clones.

Including the terminal cysteine and phenylalanine, the CDR3 comprises 15 residues. Only the CDR3 DNA stays, 45 bases, in frame from base 1. The germline V and J ends show losses of 0 bases and 4 bases respectively, and no gene match explains 3 bases of the junction. The germline V gene sets CDR1 to SGHRS and CDR2 to YFSETQ. This TCR was sampled from a woman in her fifties or sixties in good health and CMV-seronegative. The sample was PBMCs. The chain links TRBV5-1 with TRBJ1-2; 10 central bases correspond to TRBD1. The nucleotide sequence is given as TGCGCCAGCAGCTTGGAACGGACAGGGGGCTATGGCTACACCTTC. Its translation is CASSLERTGGYGYTF.